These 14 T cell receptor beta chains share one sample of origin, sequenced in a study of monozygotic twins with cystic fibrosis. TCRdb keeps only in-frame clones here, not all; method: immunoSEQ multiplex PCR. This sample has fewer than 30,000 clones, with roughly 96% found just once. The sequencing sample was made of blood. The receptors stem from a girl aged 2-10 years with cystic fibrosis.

In DNA, the CDR3 is TGTGCCAGCAGGGGACAGGGGTACAATCAGCCCCAGCATTTT. Amino acid sequence: CASRGQGYNQPQHF. This chain joins TRBV27 and TRBJ1-5; 10 nucleotides match TRBD1. J lost 3 bases, V lost 6 bases, and 2 bases had no gene match. CDR3 length: 14 amino acids. Germline loops: CDR1 MNHEY, CDR2 SMNVEV (reference sequence).

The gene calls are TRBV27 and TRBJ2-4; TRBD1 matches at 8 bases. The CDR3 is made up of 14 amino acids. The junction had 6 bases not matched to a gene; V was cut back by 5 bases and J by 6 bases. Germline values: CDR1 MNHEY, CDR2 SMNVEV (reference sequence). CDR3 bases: TGTGCCAGCAGTCCCCAACAGGGGGGAAACATTCAGTACTTC. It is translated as CASSPQQGGNIQYF.

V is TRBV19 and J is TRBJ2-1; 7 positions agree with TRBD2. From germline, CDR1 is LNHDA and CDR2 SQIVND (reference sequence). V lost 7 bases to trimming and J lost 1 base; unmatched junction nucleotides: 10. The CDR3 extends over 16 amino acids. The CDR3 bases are TGTGCCAGTACCTCCTCATGGGGGGGGTCCTACAATGAGCAGTTCTTC. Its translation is CASTSSWGGSYNEQFF.

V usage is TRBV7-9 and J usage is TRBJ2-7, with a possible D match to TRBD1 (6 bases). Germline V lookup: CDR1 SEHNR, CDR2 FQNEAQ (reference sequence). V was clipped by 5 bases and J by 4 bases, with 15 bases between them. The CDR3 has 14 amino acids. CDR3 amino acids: CASSPRGSLYEQYF. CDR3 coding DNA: TGTGCCAGCAGCCCGAGGGGGAGCTTATACGAGCAGTACTTC.

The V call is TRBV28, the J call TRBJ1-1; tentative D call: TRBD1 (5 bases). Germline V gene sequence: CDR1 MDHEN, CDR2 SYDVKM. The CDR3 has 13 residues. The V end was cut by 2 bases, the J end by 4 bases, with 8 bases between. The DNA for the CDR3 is TGTGCCAGCAGTTTAGGAGGGACCACTGAAGCTTTCTTT. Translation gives CASSLGGTTEAFF.

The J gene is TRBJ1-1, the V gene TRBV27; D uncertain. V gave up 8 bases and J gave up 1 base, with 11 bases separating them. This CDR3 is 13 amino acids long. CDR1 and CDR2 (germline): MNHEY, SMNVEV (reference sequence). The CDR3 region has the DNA TGTGCCAGCGGACGAGCCAGGAACACTGAAGCTTTCTTT. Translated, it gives CASGRARNTEAFF.

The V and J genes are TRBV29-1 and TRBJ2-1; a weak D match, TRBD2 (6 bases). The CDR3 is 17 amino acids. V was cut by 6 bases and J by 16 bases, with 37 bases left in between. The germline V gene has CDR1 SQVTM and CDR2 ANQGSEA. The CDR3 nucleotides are TGCAGCGTCCACCGCCGCTCCGGCGGGATAGATATGAGCAGGGATTTCTTC. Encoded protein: CSVHRRSGGIDMSRDFF.

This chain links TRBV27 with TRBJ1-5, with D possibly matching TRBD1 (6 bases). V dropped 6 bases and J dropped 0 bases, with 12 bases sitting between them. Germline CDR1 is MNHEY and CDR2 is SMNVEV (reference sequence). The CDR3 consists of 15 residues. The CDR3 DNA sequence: TGTGCCAGCAGGGCCGGGACACTTAGCAATCAGCCCCAGCATTTT. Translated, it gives CASRAGTLSNQPQHF.

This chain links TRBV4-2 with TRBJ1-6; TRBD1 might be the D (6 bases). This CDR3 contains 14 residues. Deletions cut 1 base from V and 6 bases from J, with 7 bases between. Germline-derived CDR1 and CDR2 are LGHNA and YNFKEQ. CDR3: CASSQADSNSPLHF. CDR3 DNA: TGTGCCAGCAGCCAAGCGGACAGTAATTCACCCCTCCACTTT.

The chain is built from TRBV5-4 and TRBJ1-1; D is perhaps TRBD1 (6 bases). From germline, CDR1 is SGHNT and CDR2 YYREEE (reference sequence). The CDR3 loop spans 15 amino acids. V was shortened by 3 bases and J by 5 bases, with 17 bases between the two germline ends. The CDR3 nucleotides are TGTGCCAGCAGCTCCACTTACAGGGAAGGGACTGAAGCTTTCTTT. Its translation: CASSSTYREGTEAFF.

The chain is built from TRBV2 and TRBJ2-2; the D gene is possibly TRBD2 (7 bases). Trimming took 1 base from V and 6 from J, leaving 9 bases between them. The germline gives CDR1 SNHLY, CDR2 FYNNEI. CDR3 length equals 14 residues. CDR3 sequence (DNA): TGTGCCAGCAGTGAAGAAGGGGGGGCCGGGGAGCTGTTTTTT. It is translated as CASSEEGGAGELFF.

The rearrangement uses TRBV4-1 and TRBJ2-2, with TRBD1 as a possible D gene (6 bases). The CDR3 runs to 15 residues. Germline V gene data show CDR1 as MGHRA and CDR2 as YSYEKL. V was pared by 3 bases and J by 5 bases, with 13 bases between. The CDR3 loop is CASSQGTLWTGELFF. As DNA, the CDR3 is TGCGCCAGCAGCCAGGGGACACTTTGGACCGGGGAGCTGTTTTTT.

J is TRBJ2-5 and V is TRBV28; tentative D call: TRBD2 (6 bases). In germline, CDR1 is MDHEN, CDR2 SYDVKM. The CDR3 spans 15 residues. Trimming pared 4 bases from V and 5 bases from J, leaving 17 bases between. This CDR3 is CASSSQRRAGETQYF. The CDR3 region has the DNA TGTGCCAGCAGTTCCCAGCGGAGGGCAGGGGAGACCCAGTACTTC.

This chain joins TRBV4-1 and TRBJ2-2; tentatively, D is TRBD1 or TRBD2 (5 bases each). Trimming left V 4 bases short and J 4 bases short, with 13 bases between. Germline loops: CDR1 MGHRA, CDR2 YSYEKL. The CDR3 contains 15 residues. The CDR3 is CASSPLGESTGELFF. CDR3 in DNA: TGCGCCAGCAGCCCCCTAGGGGAGAGCACCGGGGAGCTGTTTTTT.